The clone carrying this T cell receptor beta chain was counted many times. This sample was included in a study of T-cell reconstitution after alpha-beta-depleted transplantation in children. The TCRbeta library was prepared with unique molecular identifiers. MiXCR, applied by TCRdb to the PCR reads, yields one record per CDR3 protein. The profile shows about 250,000 distinct CDR3 sequences, 24% of them singletons. The sample here was PBMCs, mostly from graft donor cells, taken 360 days after TCRalphabeta/CD19-depleted stem cell transplant. The receptor was isolated from a female patient aged 2-9 years who had a stem cell transplant for congenital amegakaryocytic thrombocytopenia, so the T cells may come from the graft donor.

Here the CDR3 reads CASSQTQGRSYEQYF. Here the CDR3 DNA reads TGCGCCAGCAGCCAGACTCAGGGGCGGTCCTACGAGCAGTACTTC. The V and J genes are TRBV4-1 and TRBJ2-7, with TRBD1 as a possible D gene (6 bases). Looked up from germline, CDR1 is MGHRA and CDR2 is YSYEKL. V was shortened by 3 bases and J by 1 base, with 13 bases between the two germline ends. The CDR3 extends over 15 amino acids.